The sequence of this T cell receptor (beta chain) was determined in a study of OX40 agonist ivuxolimab in advanced cancers. The overall study: Patients received ivuxolimab, an intravenous treatment, every 2 weeks at 0.01 to 10 mg/kg.

V shed 3 bases and J shed 3 bases, with 12 bases lying between them. The CDR3 spans 15 residues. Germline lookup yields CDR1 LNHDA and CDR2 SQIVND (reference sequence). Baseline, cycle 4 day 1, and cycle 7 day 1 were the blood sampling points. Method: immunoSEQ multiplex PCR; TCRdb's copy keeps in-frame clones and lacks some. The sample carries 80,000 to 95,000 clones, roughly 93% recorded once. With regard to this clone: Its specificity is not known.

Study-level findings and limits: Clonal expansion from baseline to week 6 occurred in both CD4+ and CD8+ T cells. Compared with others, partial responders at 0.1-3.0 mg/kg displayed clonal expansion among the lowest.

This rearrangement joins TRBV19 to TRBJ2-1; TRBD2 is a possible D gene (7 bases). The receptor comes from an adult with an advanced solid tumor such as melanoma, head and neck, liver or kidney cancer. This specimen was CD4+ or CD8+ T cells sorted from blood, taken in a trial of the OX40 agonist ivuxolimab. This CDR3 reads CASSIEGGSYNEQFF. In nucleotides, the CDR3 is TGTGCCAGTAGTATCGAGGGGGGGAGCTACAATGAGCAGTTCTTC.